This TCR beta chain was identified during a study of T-cell reconstitution after alpha-beta-depleted transplantation in children. General observations from the study: Certain patients had high TCRbeta diversity at day 60, and it came from recipient T cells and thymic progenitors that survived. In patients about two months after transplant, alpha-beta T cells reportedly arose from several hundred expanded graft clones. At the one-year point after transplant, T-cell counts and TCRbeta diversity were found to come mostly from T cells that had been newly produced.

The authors prepared the TCRbeta library with unique molecular identifiers. TCRdb itself ran the PCR reads through MiXCR, one entry per CDR3 protein. Counted here are about 980,000 distinct CDR3 sequences, 25% to 30% occurring once; the ten biggest clones make up over 25%. On this clonotype: Its antigen remains unidentified.

V was clipped by 4 bases and J by 2 bases, with 6 bases between them. Germline V gives CDR1 SQVTM, CDR2 ANQGSEA. There are 12 residues in the CDR3. The source is a boy in the first two years of life who had a stem cell transplant for SCID, so the T cells may come from the graft donor. This specimen consisted of PBMCs, mostly from graft donor cells, obtained 360 days after TCRalphabeta/CD19-depleted stem cell transplant. The chain is built from TRBV29-1 and TRBJ2-1; D gene unclear. CDR3 sequence reads: CSVAEAYNEQFF. The DNA of the CDR3 is TGCAGCGTTGCTGAGGCCTACAATGAGCAGTTCTTC.